This TCR beta chain is drawn from a study of OX40 agonist ivuxolimab in advanced cancers. Turning to the overall study: Ivuxolimab was an agonistic, fully human IgG2 monoclonal antibody directed against OX40 (CD134), a costimulatory receptor. Peripheral TCRbeta sequencing aimed to test whether ivuxolimab altered TCR sequence diversity and caused clonal T-cell expansion. Patients were allowed to have had prior anti-PD-1, anti-PD-L1 or anti-CTLA-4 therapy, and around 40% of the dose-escalation patients had previously received checkpoint inhibitors. Of the roughly 52 dose-escalation patients, hepatocellular carcinoma was present in about 20, melanoma in around 15, renal cell carcinoma in 9 and head and neck cancer in 9. The monotherapy dose-escalation portion (N ≈ 50 patients) of the phase I ivuxolimab trial is reported in the paper. Intravenous ivuxolimab was administered to patients every 2 weeks at six dose levels: 0.01, 0.1, 0.3, 1.5, 3 and 10 mg/kg. In the dose-escalation cohort, around four fifths of patients were male, and the mean age was approximately 60 years, with a range of roughly 20 to 80. Partial responses occurred in three dose-escalation patients, of whom one had hepatocellular carcinoma and two had cutaneous melanoma. Broad study findings and their caveats: In the 0.1-3.0 mg/kg groups, partial responders were among the patients with the lowest normalized peripheral clonal expansion, particularly in CD8+ T cells. Which antigens the clonally expanded peripheral T cells were specific for was not determined. At doses of 0.1 to 3.0 mg/kg, clonal expansion of both CD4+ and CD8+ blood T cells was observed from baseline to week 6. After ivuxolimab, more expanded clones were found on average in CD8+ T cells than in CD4+ T cells. Low levels of normalized T-cell clonal expansion were also shown by some nonresponding patients.

Patients with a history of autoimmune disease or receiving systemic immunosuppression were excluded from the trial. In every dose cohort, peripheral blood was drawn for TCR sequencing at baseline, cycle 4 day 1, and cycle 7 day 1. Samples came from an open-label, multicenter, first-in-human phase I dose-escalation trial of ivuxolimab. The trial enrolled adults with locally advanced or metastatic head and neck squamous cell, hepatocellular, melanoma or renal cell carcinoma. Before TCR sequencing, CD4+ T cells and CD8+ T cells from peripheral blood were sorted into separate populations. Regarding this clone: Its specific antigen is unknown. The record has no base qualities; no much larger clone is one base away.

To sequence the TCRbeta CDR3 region, genomic DNA was isolated from the sorted cells. TCRbeta CDR3 regions were sequenced using the immunoSEQ Assay. Imported from immuneACCESS, the table was reduced by TCRdb to in-frame sequences with V and J called. These copies leave out some clones; in studies compared against another copy, an unresolved V gene accounts for under half, and the cause of the remainder is not known. The sample has roughly 75,000 clones on record, approximately 82% of them singletons. The ten largest clonotypes hold less than 0.85% of the sample. V loses 2 bases of germline sequence and J loses 5 bases, and the interval between the two ends is 7 bases. CDR3 length: 12 amino acids, cysteine to phenylalanine. Only CDR3 DNA is held: 36 bases, read in frame from base 1. CDR1 SGHRS and CDR2 YFSETQ were looked up in the germline V gene.

This sequence originates from an adult with an advanced solid tumor such as melanoma, head and neck, liver or kidney cancer. The sample in question was CD4+ or CD8+ T cells sorted from blood, obtained in a trial of the OX40 agonist ivuxolimab. The chain employs TRBV5-1 and TRBJ2-5; the D gene remains uncertain. The bases read TGCGCCAGCAGCTTCAGGCAGGAGACCCAGTACTTC. Translation gives CASSFRQETQYF.